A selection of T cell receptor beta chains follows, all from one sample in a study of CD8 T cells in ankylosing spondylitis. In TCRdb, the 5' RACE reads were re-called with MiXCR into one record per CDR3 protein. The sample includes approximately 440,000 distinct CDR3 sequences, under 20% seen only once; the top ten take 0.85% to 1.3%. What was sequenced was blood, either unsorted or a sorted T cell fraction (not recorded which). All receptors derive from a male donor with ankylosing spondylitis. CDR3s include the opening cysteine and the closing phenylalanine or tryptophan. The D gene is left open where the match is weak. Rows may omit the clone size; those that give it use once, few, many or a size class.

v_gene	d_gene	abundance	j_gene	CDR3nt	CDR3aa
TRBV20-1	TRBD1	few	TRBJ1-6	TGCAGTGCTAGGACAGGGGTTTGGGATAATTCACCCCTCCACTTT	CSARTGVWDNSPLHF
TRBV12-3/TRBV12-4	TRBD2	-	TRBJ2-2	TGTGCCACGGGGGGAGGAGGCACCGGGGAGCTGTTTTTT	CATGGGGTGELFF
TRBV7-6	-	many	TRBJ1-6	TGTGCCAGCAGCCCTTTTCTATCGGGGAATTCACCCCTCCACTTT	CASSPFLSGNSPLHF
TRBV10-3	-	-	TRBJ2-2	TGTGCCACCCTAGCCCGGAGCGTTGGGGACACCGGGGAGCTGTTTTTT	CATLARSVGDTGELFF
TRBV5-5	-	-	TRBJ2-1	TGTGCCAGCAGCTTGGTGGGGCCCTACAATGAGCAGTTCTTC	CASSLVGPYNEQFF
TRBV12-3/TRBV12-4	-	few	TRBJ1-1	TGTGCCAGCAGTTTAGCCGGTGGCTCAGGGAACACTGAAGCTTTCTTT	CASSLAGGSGNTEAFF
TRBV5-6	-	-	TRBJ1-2	TGTGCCAGCAGCTTGGATCGGATCTATGGCTACACCTTC	CASSLDRIYGYTF
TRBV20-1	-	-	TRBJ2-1	TGCAGTGCGAAGGACGGAACCTTGCAGTTCTTC	CSAKDGTLQFF
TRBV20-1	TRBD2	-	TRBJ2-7	TGCAGTGCGAGGACTAGCGGGAGTTCCCTCTACGAGCAGTACTTC	CSARTSGSSLYEQYF
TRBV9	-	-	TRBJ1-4	TGTGCCAGCAGCGTATCCCAGGTTAATGAAAAACTGTTTTTT	CASSVSQVNEKLFF
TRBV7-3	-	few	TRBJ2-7	TGTGCCAGCAGCCAAAGCCCACGGGACGAGCAGTACTTC	CASSQSPRDEQYF
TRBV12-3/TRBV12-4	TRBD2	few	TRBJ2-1	TGTGCCAGCAGTTTAAGACTAGCGGGAGGTAACAATGAGCAGTTCTTC	CASSLRLAGGNNEQFF
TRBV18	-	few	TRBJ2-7	TGTGCCAGCTCACCACAGGGGCCCTACGAGCAGTACTTC	CASSPQGPYEQYF
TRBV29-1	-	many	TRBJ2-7	TGCAGCGTTGGGGATTCTGGCGAGCAGTACTTC	CSVGDSGEQYF
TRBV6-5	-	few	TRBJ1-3	TGTGCCAGCAGTTATAATTTCTTCCCCTCTGGAAACACCATATATTTT	CASSYNFFPSGNTIYF
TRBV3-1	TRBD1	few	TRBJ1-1	TGTGCCAGCAGCCAATCGGGACAGGGAACTGAAGCTTTCTTT	CASSQSGQGTEAFF
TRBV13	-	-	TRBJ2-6	TGTGCCAGCAGCTTAGAGAGTGCGCTCTCTGGGGCCAACGTCCTGACTTTC	CASSLESALSGANVLTF
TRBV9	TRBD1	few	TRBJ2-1	TGTGCCAGCAGCGTAGCCGGGACAGGGGGCTGGAATGAGCAGTTCTTC	CASSVAGTGGWNEQFF
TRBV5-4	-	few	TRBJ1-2	TGTGCCAGCAGCTTGAGTACAGGCGCTAACTATGGCTACACCTTC	CASSLSTGANYGYTF
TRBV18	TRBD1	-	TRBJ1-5	TGTGCCAGCTCACCGAGCGCAGGGGGGGAGCCCCAGCATTTT	CASSPSAGGEPQHF
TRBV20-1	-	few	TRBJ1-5	TGCAGTGCTAGAGACAGGACACCCAATCAGCCCCAGCATTTT	CSARDRTPNQPQHF
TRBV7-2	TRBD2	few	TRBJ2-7	TGTGCCAGCAGCTCGGGACTAAGAAGTTACGAGCAGTACTTC	CASSSGLRSYEQYF
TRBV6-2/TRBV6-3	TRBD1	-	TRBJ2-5	TGTGCCAGCAGTTACGACGTGACAGGGGCCGAGACCCAGTACTTC	CASSYDVTGAETQYF
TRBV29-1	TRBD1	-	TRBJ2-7	TGCAGCGTTGGGGACAGCGAGCAGTACTTC	CSVGDSEQYF
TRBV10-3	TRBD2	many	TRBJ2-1	TGTGCCATCAGTCCCGGACTAGCGGGGGCCAATGAGCAGTTCTTC	CAISPGLAGANEQFF
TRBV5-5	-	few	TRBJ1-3	TGTGCCAGCAGCTTGTTATTACTCTCTGGAAACACCATATATTTT	CASSLLLLSGNTIYF
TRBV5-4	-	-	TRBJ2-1	TGTGCCAGCAGCGCCACCGGGATGCGGGATGAGCAGTTCTTC	CASSATGMRDEQFF
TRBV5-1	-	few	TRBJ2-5	TGCGCCAGCAGCTTGGCCGGCCCCTCGACCCAGTACTTC	CASSLAGPSTQYF
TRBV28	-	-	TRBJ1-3	TGTGCCAGCCTAGGTCCTGGAAACACCATATATTTT	CASLGPGNTIYF
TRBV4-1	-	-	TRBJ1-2	TGCGCCAGCAGCCAAGATCGGGGAATAGAGAGGGACACCTTC	CASSQDRGIERDTF
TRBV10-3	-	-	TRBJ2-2	TGTGCCATCACTAACGGTTTTAGCACCGGGGAGCTGTTTTTT	CAITNGFSTGELFF
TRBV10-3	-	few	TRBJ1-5	TGTGCTTCCGGAAGGGACCATAGCAATCAGCCCCAGCATTTT	CASGRDHSNQPQHF
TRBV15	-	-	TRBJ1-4	TGTGCCACCAGCAGAGATCTCTTAGGAGCAACTAATGAAAAACTGTTTTTT	CATSRDLLGATNEKLFF
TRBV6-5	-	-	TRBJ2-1	TGTGCCAGCAGTTTGGAGGGGGGTTACAATGAGCAGTTCTTC	CASSLEGGYNEQFF
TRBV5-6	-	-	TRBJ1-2	TGTGCCAGCAGCCACTCGGACTGGACCGCGGGCTACACCTTC	CASSHSDWTAGYTF
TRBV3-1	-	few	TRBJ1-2	TGTGCCAGCAGCGCAGGAACAAGAAGTGGCTACACCTTC	CASSAGTRSGYTF
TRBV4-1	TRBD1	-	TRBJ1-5	TGCGCCAGCAGCCAGGGACAGTTCAATCAGCCCCAGCATTTT	CASSQGQFNQPQHF
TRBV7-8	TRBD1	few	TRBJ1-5	TGTGCCAGCAGCTTAGGGAGACAGGGGTATCAGCCCCAGCATTTT	CASSLGRQGYQPQHF
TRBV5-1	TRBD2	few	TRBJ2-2	TGCGCCAGCAGTCCGCGGGGGGCAGAGAACACCGGGGAGCTGTTTTTT	CASSPRGAENTGELFF
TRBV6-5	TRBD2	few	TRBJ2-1	TGTGCCAGCAGTTCCTTCGGGCTAGCGGGGAAGTACAATGAGCAGTTCTTC	CASSSFGLAGKYNEQFF